This T cell receptor (beta chain) was captured in a study of blood T cell repertoires in COVID-19. Germline CDR1 is MNHEY and CDR2 is SVGAGI. CDR3 length: 14 residues. Data came from immunoSEQ multiplex PCR; TCRdb stores just in-frame clones and leaves some out. Of some 150,000 clones in the sample, roughly 80% were seen once. Notes on this clone: The junction differs from germline at one of its ends, possibly a read error.

The V call is TRBV6-5, the J call TRBJ1-1, with 11 bases that match TRBD1. The receptor was isolated from a woman aged 55 to 70 with acute or convalescent COVID-19. Sequenced sample: peripheral blood. The CDR3 region is CASSSPGQGAVELF. CDR3 nucleotides: TGTGCCAGCAGTTCACCTGGACAGGGGGCGGTGGAGCTCTTT.